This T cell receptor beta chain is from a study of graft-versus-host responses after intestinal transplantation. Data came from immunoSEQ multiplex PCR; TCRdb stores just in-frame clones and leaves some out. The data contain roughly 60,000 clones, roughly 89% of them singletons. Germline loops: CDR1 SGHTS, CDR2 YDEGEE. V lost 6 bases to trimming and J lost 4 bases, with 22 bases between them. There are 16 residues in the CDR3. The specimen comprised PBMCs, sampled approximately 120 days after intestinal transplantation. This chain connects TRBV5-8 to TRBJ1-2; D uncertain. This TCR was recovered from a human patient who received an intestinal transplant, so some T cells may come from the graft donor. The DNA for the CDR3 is TGTGCCAGCATTCGGTATCATCCACGAAAGATCTATGGCTACACCTTC. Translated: CASIRYHPRKIYGYTF. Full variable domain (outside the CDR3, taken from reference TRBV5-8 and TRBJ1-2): EAGVTQSPTHLIKTRGQQATLRCSPISGHTSVYWYQQALGLGLQFLLWYDEGEERNRGNFPPRFSGRQFPNYSSELNVNALELEDSALYLCASIRYHPRKIYGYTFGSGTRLTVV.